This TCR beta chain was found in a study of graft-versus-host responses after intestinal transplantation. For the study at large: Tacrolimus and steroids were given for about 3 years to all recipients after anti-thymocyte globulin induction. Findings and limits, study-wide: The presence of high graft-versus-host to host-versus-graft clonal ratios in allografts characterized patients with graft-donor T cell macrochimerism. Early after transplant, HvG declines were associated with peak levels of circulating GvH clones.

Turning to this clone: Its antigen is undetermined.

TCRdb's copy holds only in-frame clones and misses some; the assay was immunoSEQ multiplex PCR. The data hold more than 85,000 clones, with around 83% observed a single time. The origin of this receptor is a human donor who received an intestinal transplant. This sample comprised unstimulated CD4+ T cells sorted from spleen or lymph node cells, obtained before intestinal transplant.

The CDR3 nucleotides are TGTGCCAGCAGCTCCATGGGGGGGCGGGATACGCAGTATTTT. Its protein product is CASSSMGGRDTQYF. The rearrangement uses TRBV28 and TRBJ2-3; tentatively, D is TRBD2 (7 bases). CDR1 is MDHEN and CDR2 is SYDVKM in the germline V gene. V dropped 6 bases and J dropped 6 bases, with 16 bases sitting between them. The CDR3 length is 14 residues.